Below, 11 T cell receptor beta chains from the same sample are listed, as sequenced in a study of tumour-infiltrating T cells in Burkitt lymphoma. The data were produced by immunoSEQ multiplex PCR, yet TCRdb's version contains in-frame clones alone and is incomplete. The sample holds nearly 3,000 clones, over 12% seen once. Material: tumor tissue. Receptors were obtained from a human donor with Burkitt lymphoma.

The J gene is TRBJ1-1, the V gene TRBV5-6; D is undetermined. Between the trimmed V and J ends, which lost 0 bases and 2 bases, there was a span of 8 bases. This CDR3 region has 14 residues. Germline-derived CDR1 and CDR2 are SGHDT and YYEEEE. CDR3 sequence (DNA): TGTGCCAGCAGCTTGGAGCTGGGAAACACTGAAGCTTTCTTT. Its translation: CASSLELGNTEAFF. Drawing the rest from reference TRBV5-6 and TRBJ1-1, the complete variable domain is DAGVTQSPTHLIKTRGQQVTLRCSPKSGHDTVSWYQQALGQGPQFIFQYYEEEERQRGNFPDRFSGHQFPNYSSELNVNALLLGDSALYLCASSLELGNTEAFFGQGTRLTVV.

This clone has a handful of counts. The chain recombines TRBV7-6 with TRBJ2-2; no definite D call. V lost 4 bases and J 0 bases, leaving 3 bases between the germline ends. This CDR3 has 13 residues. The germline V gene encodes CDR1 SGHVS and CDR2 FNYEAQ. The CDR3 sequence is CASSYTNTGELFF. The CDR3 region has the DNA TGTGCCAGCAGCTACACGAACACCGGGGAGCTGTTTTTT.

In regard to this clone: This same CDR3 is encoded by further DNA sequences in the sample. The chain joins TRBV27 to TRBJ2-1, with a tentative D call TRBD1 (6 bases). The germline CDR1 and CDR2 sequences are MNHEY and SMNVEV (reference sequence). V lost 2 bases and J 6 bases, leaving 8 bases between the germline ends. The CDR3 is made up of 13 amino acids. Written as DNA, the CDR3 is TGTGCCAGCAGTTTAGTCAGGGGCAATGAGCAGTTCTTC. This gives the protein CASSLVRGNEQFF.

This clone has more than one count but fewer than ten. The junction and the germline gene differ at one end; a read error may be behind it. This chain connects TRBV9 to TRBJ2-7; D might be TRBD2 (6 bases). This CDR3 spans 17 amino acids. Germline lookup yields CDR1 SGDLS and CDR2 YYNGEE. The CDR3 coding sequence is TGTGCCAGCAGCGTAGGGCCGGAGGGATCACTCTCCTACAAGCAGTACTTC. Protein: CASSVGPEGSLSYKQYF. Looking up the rest from reference TRBV9 and TRBJ2-7 gives the full variable domain: DSGVTQTPKHLITATGQRVTLRCSPRSGDLSVYWYQQSLDQGLQFLIQYYNGEERAKGNILERFSAQQFPDLHSELNLSSLELGDSALYFCASSVGPEGSLSYKQYFGPGTRLTVT.

This clone was picked up a small number of times. CDR3 region: CASSVAPGTSYEQYF. CDR3 coding DNA: TGTGCCAGCAGCGTAGCTCCCGGGACTAGCTACGAGCAGTACTTC. The chain has TRBV9 and TRBJ2-7; 8 bases agree with TRBD2. The CDR3 spans 15 residues. Trimming removed 0 bases from V and 3 bases from J; junction bases left unmatched: 5. CDR1 is SGDLS, CDR2 YYNGEE, per germline. Filled out from reference TRBV9 and TRBJ2-7, the complete variable domain reads DSGVTQTPKHLITATGQRVTLRCSPRSGDLSVYWYQQSLDQGLQFLIQYYNGEERAKGNILERFSAQQFPDLHSELNLSSLELGDSALYFCASSVAPGTSYEQYFGPGTRLTVT.

This clone was detected a few times. The chain has TRBV7-3 and TRBJ2-3; 13 bases line up with TRBD2. Germline V gene lookup returns CDR1 SGHTA and CDR2 FQGTGA. This CDR3 comprises 15 residues. Germline trimming cut 5 bases from V and 4 bases from J; bases unmatched to any gene: 3. As DNA, the CDR3 is TGTGCCAGCAGCGCCGGACTAGCGGGAGCAGATACGCAGTATTTT. It codes for CASSAGLAGADTQYF.

Note on this clone: At one end the junction does not follow the germline gene, possibly because of a read error. CDR3 in amino acids: CAWSVRVDIQYF. CDR3 bases: TGTGCCTGGAGTGTACGCGTGGACATTCAATACTTC. J is TRBJ2-4 and V is TRBV30; D is possibly TRBD1 (5 bases). From germline, CDR1 is GTSNPN and CDR2 SVGIG (reference sequence). The CDR3 loop spans 12 amino acids.

This clone was observed a handful of times. The chain has TRBV2 and TRBJ2-1; tentatively, D is TRBD2 (5 bases). From germline, CDR1 is SNHLY and CDR2 FYNNEI. The CDR3 is 13 amino acids. Trimming stripped 2 bases from V and 5 bases from J, with 7 bases between. In DNA form, the CDR3 reads TGTGCCAGCAGTGAAAGGGAGAACAATGAGCAGTTCTTC. Translation: CASSERENNEQFF.

This clone was seen a few times. V is TRBV9 and J is TRBJ2-1; 7 nucleotides agree with TRBD1. CDR3 length: 14 residues. CDR1 and CDR2 from the germline V gene are SGDLS and YYNGEE. The ends lost 4 bases at V and 9 bases at J; junction bases unmatched: 10. CDR3 in amino acids: CASSLRDRLVEQFF. DNA for the CDR3: TGTGCCAGCAGCCTCCGGGACAGATTAGTTGAGCAGTTCTTC.

The J gene is TRBJ2-1, the V gene TRBV7-2, with 9 nucleotides matching TRBD2. Germline V gene sequence: CDR1 SGHTA, CDR2 FQGNSA. Trimming removed 3 bases from V and 6 bases from J; junction bases left unmatched: 6. CDR3 length: 15 residues. CDR3 coding DNA: TGTGCCAGCAGCTTTAGCGGGAGAAGTGGCAATGAGCAGTTCTTC. It translates to CASSFSGRSGNEQFF.

V gene TRBV28 combines with J gene TRBJ1-2, with a possible D match to TRBD1 (5 bases). This CDR3 contains 15 residues. The V end lost 6 bases, the J end lost 6 bases, and 20 bases lay between the germline ends. Per the germline V gene, CDR1 is MDHEN and CDR2 is SYDVKM. The DNA of the CDR3 is TGTGCCAGCAGCCTCGACAGTCCCGAGTCTCATGGCTACACCTTC. Its protein is CASSLDSPESHGYTF.